This is a list of T cell receptor beta chains from one sample in a study of blood T cells in healthy people across ages. TCRdb processed the 5' RACE reads anew with MiXCR; each CDR3 protein has one entry. The data contain 1.8 million or so distinct CDR3 sequences, around 42% of them singletons. What was sequenced was blood. Every receptor here comes from a human donor in good health. Each CDR3 is given with its conserved first and last residue. D genes are given only for firm matches. Clone size is given for some rows only: seen once, a few or many times, or a class if the clone is expanded.

v_call	d_call	j_call	clone_size	cdr3_nt	cdr3_aa
TRBV10-3	.	TRBJ2-7	.	TGTGCCATCACTATCGAGGCCGGGACCTACGAGCAGTACTTC	CAITIEAGTYEQYF
TRBV24-1	TRBD2	TRBJ2-6	.	TGTGCCGCCTCTCGGGGGGGCGGAAGTCCTGGGGCCAACGTCCTGACTTTC	CAASRGGGSPGANVLTF
TRBV9	TRBD2	TRBJ2-7	few	TGTGCCAGCAGCCCAACGAGCGGGGCAGCCTACGAGCAGTACTTC	CASSPTSGAAYEQYF
TRBV7-2	.	TRBJ2-4	.	TGTGCCAGCAGCAAGCCCCTAGCTGAGCAGTACTTC	CASSKPLAEQYF
TRBV29-1	.	TRBJ1-2	.	TGCAGCGCTCGGGGCCGCGGGGTTGCTGGCTACACCTTC	CSARGRGVAGYTF
TRBV7-9	.	TRBJ2-7	few	TGTGCCAGCGTCAGAGACTACGAGCAGTACTTC	CASVRDYEQYF
TRBV5-1	.	TRBJ1-1	.	TGCGCCAGCAGCAGGGACGGTTGGGCTTTCTTT	CASSRDGWAFF
TRBV6-6	TRBD2	TRBJ2-5	.	TGTGCCAGCAGGACGGCGGGGGGCGGTGAGACCCAGTACTTC	CASRTAGGGETQYF
TRBV12-3/TRBV12-4	.	TRBJ1-4	.	TGTGCCAGCAGTTTGGGGCGTCTTAATGAAAAACTGTTTTTT	CASSLGRLNEKLFF
TRBV7-9	.	TRBJ1-2	few	TGTGCCAGCAGCAATACGAACCGGGACTCACATGGCTACACCTTC	CASSNTNRDSHGYTF
TRBV29-1	.	TRBJ2-7	.	TGCAGCGTTGAAGATCGTAGGATCTACAATGAGCAGTACTTC	CSVEDRRIYNEQYF
TRBV6-1	TRBD2	TRBJ2-1	.	TGTGCCAGCAGTGATAGGACTAGCGGGGGCGTCTACAATGAGCAGTTCTTC	CASSDRTSGGVYNEQFF
TRBV7-8	TRBD1	TRBJ1-1	.	TGTGCCAGCAGCCCGAGGGACAGGGGTCTCCTGAACACTGAAGCTTTCTTT	CASSPRDRGLLNTEAFF
TRBV20-1	.	TRBJ2-5	few	TGCAGTGCTCGCTTAGGAGGCGGTTGGGAGACCCAGTACTTC	CSARLGGGWETQYF
TRBV20-1	TRBD1	TRBJ2-5	.	TGCAGCGCTAGGAGTAGGGACAGCCAAGAGACCCAGTACTTC	CSARSRDSQETQYF
TRBV29-1	.	TRBJ2-7	.	TGCAGCGCGTATATTGCAGGGAAGTACGAGCAGTACTTC	CSAYIAGKYEQYF
TRBV12-3/TRBV12-4	TRBD1	TRBJ1-6	few	TGTGCCAGCAGCCCTACTCGGACAGGGGGTTCACCCCTCCACTTT	CASSPTRTGGSPLHF
TRBV7-9	.	TRBJ2-1	few	TGTGCCAGCAGCCTAGAGGGGCATGTCGATGAGCAGTTCTTC	CASSLEGHVDEQFF
TRBV24-1	TRBD1	TRBJ2-7	few	TGTGCCACCAGTGATTCAGGGGGTCCCTACGAGCAGTACTTC	CATSDSGGPYEQYF
TRBV20-1	.	TRBJ1-1	.	TGCAGTGCCCGTATCGTGGGGACCACTGAAGCTTTCTTT	CSARIVGTTEAFF
TRBV27	.	TRBJ2-7	many	TGTGCCAGCAGTTTTTTAGGACAGCTCTCCTACGAGCAGTACTTC	CASSFLGQLSYEQYF
TRBV7-2	TRBD1	TRBJ1-2	.	TGTGCCAGCAGCTTAGAGGGACAGGGGACGCTATCCTATGGCTACACCTTC	CASSLEGQGTLSYGYTF
TRBV6-2/TRBV6-3	.	TRBJ2-7	once	TGTGCCAGCAGTTACTCGCTAGCCCACTACGAGCAGTACTTC	CASSYSLAHYEQYF
TRBV4-2	.	TRBJ1-2	.	TGTGCCAGCAGGGTAGGGGAGAACGTCTTCGCTAACTATGGCTACACCTTC	CASRVGENVFANYGYTF
TRBV5-2	.	TRBJ2-3	.	TGTGCCAGCAAACAGGGGTATACGCAGTATTTT	CASKQGYTQYF
TRBV7-3	.	TRBJ1-1	few	TGTGCCAGCAGCTTGAAGGGGGTCGGGAACACTGAAGCTTTCTTT	CASSLKGVGNTEAFF
TRBV12-3/TRBV12-4	.	TRBJ2-7	few	TGTGCCAGCAGGGGGGGAGTTACCTACGAGCAGTACTTC	CASRGGVTYEQYF
TRBV7-3	TRBD2	TRBJ2-2	many	TGTGCCAGCAGCCGGACTAGTTCGGGCGGGGAGCTGTTTTTT	CASSRTSSGGELFF
TRBV7-2	.	TRBJ2-5	.	TGTGCCAGCAGCTCGAACCCCGCGGTTCCAGAGACCCAGTACTTC	CASSSNPAVPETQYF
TRBV20-1	TRBD2	TRBJ2-1	.	TGCAGTGCTAGGGTTGGACTAGCGGACCTCGCCTACAATGAGCAGTTCTTC	CSARVGLADLAYNEQFF
TRBV9	TRBD1	TRBJ2-7	.	TGTGCCAGCAGCTCCCGTGGGACAGGGCCCTACGAGCAGTACTTC	CASSSRGTGPYEQYF
TRBV20-1	TRBD1	TRBJ2-7	.	TGCAGTGCTAGGTGGACAGGGAAAACCTACGAGCAGTACTTC	CSARWTGKTYEQYF